This T cell receptor beta chain was documented in a study of identifying expanded T cells in peripheral blood (dated by TCRdb to the late 2010s). General notes on the study: Technical replicates were generated by sequencing separate aliquots of the same genomic DNA pool, and four replicates were compared pairwise.

In the case of this clone: Its antigen is currently not known. The sample holds no much larger clone one base away, and base qualities are not on file.

No immune events such as infections were documented for the healthy donors during the collection period. Blood repertoires from healthy donors were used as a training cohort for calibrating time-dependent variance in a beta-binomial model of differential abundance of T-cell clones. The training cohort included around 10 healthy donors, of whom 3 were female and 7 were male. On average the donors were around 44 years old, and their ages spanned about 25 to 64 years. Whole blood was collected from each healthy donor at three time points spaced about two weeks apart and obtained from a commercial supplier. Genomic DNA was extracted from unsorted whole blood for immunosequencing. The CDR3 measures 15 amino acids from cysteine to phenylalanine. Left in the record is the CDR3 DNA by itself, 45 bases read in frame from the first base. The germline V gene provides CDR1 LGHNA and CDR2 YSLEER. V has 1 base trimmed and J has 5 bases trimmed; junction bases matching no gene number 6.

The immunoSEQ Assay, which uses bias-controlled multiplex PCR amplification of genomic DNA, was used to profile TCRbeta CDR3 regions. Concerning the study's data processing: The absolute abundance of each unique TCRbeta CDR3 region was quantified after sequences were collapsed and filtered. Two models were used to test differential abundance: a binomial model (Fisher-equivalent) and a beta-binomial model that adds time-dependent variance fitted from healthy donors. Clones with fewer than 5 combined templates were removed, and a clone was called differentially abundant if the clone's Benjamini-Hochberg FDR was below 0.01. The form v = (b*log(k)+a)^2 was used to model beta-binomial variance as a function of total template count across the two samples. This immuneACCESS table, as held by TCRdb, lists in-frame sequences with V and J called but not all clones. Of the missing ones, under half trace to an unresolved V gene in checked studies; the others have no known cause. The D gene and trimming were derived from the DNA, and the V and J assignments and clone size from that table. This sample holds about 130,000 clones; approximately 86% were observed only once. In total, the top ten clones hold 7.5% to 8.5% of the sample.

Findings and caveats that apply to the study as a whole: It was expected by the authors that biological variance in healthy repertoires might increase further over much longer intervals, such as months to years. Across all healthy-donor time intervals, the beta-binomial model significantly lowered both the number of clones called differentially abundant and the false-positive rate. Between technical replicates the binomial model flagged around 1.2 differentially abundant clones, whereas over around 2 weeks the binomial model flagged about 15 and over roughly 4 weeks around 19. Variance in clone template counts between approximately two-week samples significantly increased with total template count across all healthy donors.

This receptor was taken from a person aged 18 to 75 in good health. The chain joins TRBV4-3 to TRBJ2-5; 8 central bases correspond to TRBD2. The sequencing sample was made of blood. The nucleotide sequence is TGCGCCAGCAGCCAAGGACTAGCGAGGACTGAGACCCAGTACTTC. This is translated as CASSQGLARTETQYF.